The clone carrying this T cell receptor (beta chain) was counted a single time. At one boundary the junction diverges from the germline segment, which might be a read error. The data are from a study of blood T cells in healthy people across ages. Germline V gene data show CDR1 as MNHEY and CDR2 as SVGAGI. CDR3 length: 13 residues. Then a second PCR, running roughly 6 to 11 cycles, was carried out with a sample-barcoded 5' primer and a J-beta primer mix. A 12-random-nucleotide template-switch adaptor tagged each cDNA molecule. TCRdb re-called the 5' RACE reads through MiXCR, storing one row per CDR3 protein. The sample carries hundreds of thousands of distinct CDR3 sequences, 29% recorded once.

V and J are TRBV6-5 and TRBJ1-1; possibly TRBD1 for D (5 bases). This receptor was taken from a woman older than 75 in good health. Sequenced input: blood. The CDR3 nucleotides read TGTGCCACCGCGGGGGTAGGGAAAACTGAAACTTTCTTT. Protein product: CATAGVGKTETFF.